This entry is about one TCR beta chain. Germline V gene data show CDR1 as SGHNT and CDR2 as YYREEE (reference sequence). This CDR3 region has 15 residues. V lost 4 bases to trimming and J lost 2 bases; unmatched junction nucleotides: 9. Both 60 Vbeta primers and 13 Jbeta primers went into the PCR. Only in-frame clones appear in the TCRdb table, and some are missing; sequencing was by immunoSEQ multiplex PCR. The sample holds over 130,000 clones; roughly 88% are singletons and the top ten take 0.4% to 0.55%. This entry belongs to a study of cytomegalovirus exposure and HLA in healthy donors. V usage is TRBV5-4 and J usage is TRBJ2-7; 7 bases align to TRBD1. The clonotype comes from a woman aged 40 to 55 in good health and CMV-seronegative. Sequencing input: PBMCs. The CDR3 sequence is CASSPRRDSPYEQYF. The CDR3 coding sequence is TGTGCCAGCAGCCCCCGCCGGGACAGCCCCTACGAGCAGTACTTC.